The 26 T cell receptor beta chains below were found in one sample sequenced in a study of blood T cell repertoires in COVID-19. Repertoires were generated with immunoSEQ multiplex PCR, while TCRdb's copy carries only in-frame clones and drops some. The sample carries roughly 150,000 clones, more than 80% recorded once. Specimen: peripheral blood. Receptors were obtained from a man aged 55 to 70 with acute or convalescent COVID-19.

The genes are TRBV6-6 and TRBJ1-2; 7 nucleotides align to TRBD1. Germline CDR1 and CDR2: MNHNY and SVGAGI (reference sequence). J was trimmed by 3 bases and V by 6 bases; bases with no gene match: 10. The CDR3 runs 15 residues. DNA for the CDR3: TGTGCCAGCAGGCCACAGGGACAGACCTACTATGGCTACACCTTC. Its translation is CASRPQGQTYYGYTF.

The rearrangement joins TRBV24-1 to TRBJ2-3, with 8 nucleotides matching TRBD1. The length of the CDR3 is 14 residues. V was clipped by 9 bases and J by 0 bases; unmatched bases: 4. Germline V lookup: CDR1 KGHDR, CDR2 SFDVKD. DNA of the CDR3: TGTGCCACCCGGGGACAGGTTAGCACAGATACGCAGTATTTT. Translation: CATRGQVSTDTQYF.

V usage is TRBV5-1 and J usage is TRBJ1-4; the D is unclear. The CDR3 is made up of 16 amino acids. CDR1 SGHRS and CDR2 YFSETQ come from the germline V gene. Trimming took off 0 bases at V and 2 bases at J, with 11 bases between the two ends. CDR3 sequence reads: CASSLGARPTNEKLFF. In DNA, the CDR3 is TGCGCCAGCAGCTTGGGGGCCCGGCCCACTAATGAAAAACTGTTTTTT.

The CDR3 loop reads CASTPSAGGGEKLFF. Here the CDR3 DNA reads TGTGCCAGCACCCCATCCGCGGGTGGGGGGGAAAAACTGTTTTTT. This rearrangement joins TRBV25-1 to TRBJ1-4; a possible D gene is TRBD1 (5 bases). Between the trimmed V and J ends, which lost 7 bases and 8 bases, there was a span of 20 bases. Germline assignment: CDR1 MGHDK and CDR2 SYGVNS. This CDR3 has 15 residues.

This clone has just one count. The rearrangement uses TRBV6-5 and TRBJ1-4; the D gene is possibly TRBD1 (5 bases). The CDR3 runs to 14 residues. V shed 2 bases and J shed 8 bases, with 12 bases lying between them. Germline V gene data show CDR1 as MNHEY and CDR2 as SVGAGI. The DNA for the CDR3 is TGTGCCAGCAGTTACGGGCGCCAGGGCGAAAAACTGTTTTTT. It encodes CASSYGRQGEKLFF.

CDR3 bases: TGTGCCAGCAGCCGGACAGGGGGAAACACCGGGGAGCTGTTTTTT. Protein product: CASSRTGGNTGELFF. The genes are TRBV2 and TRBJ2-2; 10 nucleotides align to TRBD1. V lost 6 bases to trimming and J lost 2 bases; unmatched junction nucleotides: 3. Germline assignment: CDR1 SNHLY and CDR2 FYNNEI. The CDR3 consists of 15 residues.

The genes are TRBV30 and TRBJ2-2; tentatively, D is TRBD1 (6 bases). The CDR3 length is 13 residues. Trimming took off 1 base at V and 6 bases at J, with 9 bases between the two ends. CDR1 and CDR2 (germline): GTSNPN, SVGIG (reference sequence). This chain's CDR3 is CAWSGGPPGELFF. As DNA, the CDR3 is TGTGCCTGGAGTGGGGGGCCACCCGGGGAGCTGTTTTTT.

The chain combines TRBV2 with TRBJ1-2; 8 nucleotides line up with TRBD1. V lost 6 bases to trimming and J lost 4 bases; unmatched junction nucleotides: 7. This CDR3 contains 14 residues. CDR1 SNHLY and CDR2 FYNNEI come from the germline V gene. Here the CDR3 DNA reads TGTGCCAGCAGCCCCAGGGACAGGCCCTATGGCTACACCTTC. Translation: CASSPRDRPYGYTF.

The J gene is TRBJ1-1, the V gene TRBV12-5; D is perhaps TRBD1 (6 bases). The CDR3 covers 15 residues. V was cut by 7 bases and J by 3 bases, with 18 bases left in between. The V gene's germline CDR1 is LGHNT and CDR2 FRNRAP. The CDR3 nucleotides are TGTGCTAGTGCCTTACAAGGCTCAGGGGACACTGAAGCTTTCTTT. It codes for CASALQGSGDTEAFF.

The chain joins TRBV19 to TRBJ1-5, with D maybe TRBD1 (6 bases). The CDR3 covers 15 residues. Per the germline V gene, CDR1 is LNHDA and CDR2 is SQIVND (reference sequence). V was pared by 6 bases and J by 0 bases, with 12 bases between. The CDR3 region is CASSSIQGSNQPQHF. Written as DNA, the CDR3 is TGTGCCAGTAGCTCCATACAGGGTAGCAATCAGCCCCAGCATTTT.

The chain recombines TRBV24-1 with TRBJ2-4; D not resolved. Germline CDR1 is KGHDR and CDR2 is SFDVKD. Trimming pared 6 bases from V and 0 bases from J, leaving 11 bases between. This CDR3 region has 15 residues. Here the CDR3 reads CATSRSLLAKNIQYF. The DNA for the CDR3 is TGTGCCACCAGTAGATCCTTACTAGCCAAAAACATTCAGTACTTC.

This rearrangement joins TRBV19 to TRBJ1-2, with 8 bases fitting TRBD1. V trimming: 4 bases; J trimming: 2 bases; junction bases outside the gene matches: 9. CDR1 and CDR2 from the germline V gene are LNHDA and SQIVND (reference sequence). The CDR3 has 16 residues. DNA of the CDR3: TGTGCCAGTAGTACCCCTCGGACAGGGTACAACTATGGCTACACCTTC. Translation: CASSTPRTGYNYGYTF.

This sequence joins TRBV27 and TRBJ1-2, with a possible D match to TRBD1 (5 bases). The CDR3 has 14 residues. Germline loops: CDR1 MNHEY, CDR2 SMNVEV (reference sequence). V shed 2 bases and J shed 2 bases, with 9 bases lying between them. CDR3 sequence reads: CASSLRAGNYGYTF. The CDR3 bases are TGTGCCAGCAGTTTAAGGGCAGGGAACTATGGCTACACCTTC.

This rearrangement joins TRBV6-6 to TRBJ2-1; no clear D. Per germline, CDR1 MNHNY and CDR2 SVGAGI (reference sequence). CDR3 length: 14 amino acids. The V end was cut by 6 bases, the J end by 4 bases, with 13 bases between. The DNA for the CDR3 is TGTGCCAGCAGAGACTCTTACCGATACAATGAGCAGTTCTTC. As protein: CASRDSYRYNEQFF.

The rearrangement joins TRBV7-2 to TRBJ2-4; 15 positions match TRBD2. The CDR3 has 16 residues. Germline CDR1 is SGHTA and CDR2 is FQGNSA. The V gene end was trimmed by 5 bases and the J gene end by 8 bases; junction bases not matched to a gene: 7. CDR3 DNA: TGTGCCAGCAGCGCCGGGACTAGCGGGGGGTCGCACATTCAGTACTTC. Translation gives CASSAGTSGGSHIQYF. Complete variable domain (other parts from reference TRBV7-2 and TRBJ2-4): GAGVSQSPSNKVTEKGKDVELRCDPISGHTALYWYRQSLGQGLEFLIYFQGNSAPDKSGLPSDRFSAERTGGSVSTLTIQRTQQEDSAVYLCASSAGTSGGSHIQYFGAGTRLSVL.

This clone was seen only a few times. The rearrangement uses TRBV24-1 and TRBJ2-3; TRBD1 matches 8 bases. Trimming took 4 bases from V and 1 from J; bases not matched to a gene: 6. The CDR3 loop spans 16 amino acids. Germline values: CDR1 KGHDR, CDR2 SFDVKD. The CDR3, as DNA: TGTGCCACCAGTGAACCTCGGACAGGGCGCACAGATACGCAGTATTTT. It is translated as CATSEPRTGRTDTQYF.

The rearrangement joins TRBV7-6 to TRBJ2-7; D may be TRBD2 (5 bases). The CDR3 is made up of 14 amino acids. The V gene's germline CDR1 is SGHVS and CDR2 FNYEAQ. Trimming cost V 5 bases and J 2 bases, with 13 bases left between them. CDR3 sequence reads: CASSPEDGAYEQYF. Here the CDR3 DNA reads TGTGCCAGCAGCCCAGAGGACGGGGCCTACGAGCAGTACTTC.

This chain connects TRBV18 to TRBJ2-7; 11 positions match TRBD2. The J segment lost 3 bases and the V segment lost 6 bases, leaving 10 bases of the junction unmatched. The CDR3 runs to 16 residues. Germline V gene data show CDR1 as KGHSH and CDR2 as LQKENI. The CDR3 DNA is TGTGCCAGCTCGCCAATACTCGGACTAGCGGGCTACGAGCAGTACTTC. Translated, it gives CASSPILGLAGYEQYF.

The CDR3 sequence is CASSYPAGDPTKFQFF. The CDR3 DNA reads TGTGCCAGCAGTTACCCCGCGGGGGATCCTACTAAATTTCAGTTCTTC. This sequence joins TRBV6-2 or TRBV6-3 and TRBJ2-1, with 7 bases fitting TRBD2. V lost 2 bases and J lost 13; bases outside the gene matches: 17. This CDR3 has 16 residues. The germline V gene encodes CDR1 MNHEY and CDR2 SVGEGT.

J is TRBJ1-1 and V is TRBV5-1; D uncertain. Germline assignment: CDR1 SGHRS and CDR2 YFSETQ. Trimming stripped 1 base from V and 1 base from J, with 8 bases between. The CDR3 is 14 amino acids. CDR3 bases: TGCGCCAGCAGCTTGACCGTCGGGAACACTGAAGCTTTCTTT. This gives the protein CASSLTVGNTEAFF.

V usage is TRBV10-2 and J usage is TRBJ1-3; D remains ambiguous. The CDR3 consists of 14 residues. The ends were cut back, 5 bases at V and 4 bases at J, with 12 bases in the middle. The germline V gene encodes CDR1 WSHSY and CDR2 SAAADI. CDR3 nucleotide sequence: TGCGCCAGCAGTAGTAGCGTAGGAGGAAACACCATATATTTT. It specifies CASSSSVGGNTIYF.

This clone was found once. The chain is built from TRBV11-2 and TRBJ1-2, with TRBD1 matching over 9 bases. Germline V lookup: CDR1 SGHAT, CDR2 FQNNGV. Trimming removed 5 bases from V and 2 bases from J; junction bases left unmatched: 6. The CDR3 runs to 15 residues. This CDR3 is CASSKKQGANYGYTF. CDR3 DNA sequence: TGTGCCAGCAGCAAAAAACAGGGGGCGAACTATGGCTACACCTTC. The full variable domain, its missing parts supplied by reference TRBV11-2 and TRBJ1-2, is EAGVAQSPRYKIIEKRQSVAFWCNPISGHATLYWYQQILGQGPKLLIQFQNNGVVDDSQLPKDRFSAERLKGVDSTLKIQPAKLEDSAVYLCASSKKQGANYGYTFGSGTRLTVV.

The CDR3 loop reads CASSQDRQGRAKNIQYF. The CDR3 region has the DNA TGTGCCAGCAGCCAAGATCGGCAGGGAAGGGCCAAAAACATTCAGTACTTC. This chain joins TRBV3-1 (or the pseudogene TRBV3-2) and TRBJ2-4; tentative D call: TRBD1 (5 bases). Deletions cut 0 bases from V and 1 base from J, with 13 bases between. CDR3 length: 17 residues. Germline assignment: CDR1 LGHDT and CDR2 YNNKEL (reference sequence).

V is TRBV18 and J is TRBJ1-6, with TRBD1 matching over 9 bases. The CDR3 loop spans 16 amino acids. With 3 bases clipped from V and 10 bases from J, the junction kept 10 bases outside the gene matches. Germline CDR1 KGHSH, CDR2 LQKENI. CDR3 sequence: CASSPQWDRARSPLHF. The CDR3 nucleotides are TGTGCCAGCTCACCCCAATGGGACAGGGCCAGGTCACCCCTCCACTTT.

This clone was recorded only once. This chain joins TRBV25-1 and TRBJ1-4, with a tentative D call TRBD1 (5 bases). The CDR3 totals 16 residues. Germline CDR1 and CDR2: MGHDK and SYGVNS. V lost 8 bases, J lost 4 bases, and 20 bases lay in between. CDR3 DNA sequence: TGTGCCAGCCTTGGGGCCTATCATCAGCTTAATGAAAAACTGTTTTTT. It codes for CASLGAYHQLNEKLFF.

This clone was picked up one time. This rearrangement joins TRBV7-9 to TRBJ1-2; D might be TRBD1 (6 bases). This CDR3 region has 13 residues. V shed 1 base and J shed 8 bases, with 11 bases lying between them. CDR1 SEHNR and CDR2 FQNEAQ come from the germline V gene (reference sequence). The CDR3, as DNA: TGTGCCAGCAGCTTAGGAGGGGGAAACGGCTACACCTTC. It yields the protein CASSLGGGNGYTF.